Listed below are T cell receptor beta chains from one sample, sequenced in a study of shared clonotypes between healthy human individuals. TCRdb's table, derived via immunoSEQ multiplex PCR, lists solely in-frame clones and lacks some. The sample includes approximately 100,000 clones, around 68% of them seen just once. The sample comprised memory CD8+ T cells sorted from blood. These receptors came from a woman in her 30s in good health. CDR3s include the opening cysteine and the closing phenylalanine or tryptophan. A D gene is named only where the DNA matches it firmly. Only some rows state a clone size, as once, few, many or a class for expanded clones.

few	-	TRBV10-2	TRBJ1-1	CASSEEGWTEAFF	TGCGCCAGCAGTGAAGAGGGTTGGACTGAAGCTTTCTTT
-	-	TRBV7-9	TRBJ2-1	CASSLAMGDTPYNEQFF	TGTGCCAGCAGCTTAGCCATGGGGGACACACCATACAATGAGCAGTTCTTC
-	TRBD2	TRBV7-8	TRBJ2-5	CASSFLREAVNRETQYF	TGTGCCAGCAGCTTCCTGCGGGAGGCGGTCAACCGAGAGACCCAGTACTTC
-	-	TRBV27	TRBJ2-6	CASSPILFRRFGAGANVLTF	TGTGCCAGCAGTCCTATACTCTTCAGGCGATTCGGAGCTGGGGCCAACGTCCTGACTTTC
-	TRBD1	TRBV28	TRBJ2-5	CASSYRGEETQYF	TGTGCCAGCAGTTACAGGGGGGAAGAGACCCAGTACTTC
-	-	TRBV5-6	TRBJ2-3	CASSSLGPRVWDTQYF	TGTGCCAGCAGCTCCCTGGGCCCCAGGGTATGGGATACGCAGTATTTT
-	TRBD2	TRBV13	TRBJ2-1	CASRLAGDYNEQFF	TGTGCCAGCAGGTTAGCGGGAGACTACAATGAGCAGTTCTTC
-	-	TRBV6-5	TRBJ1-1	CASSYANTLNTEAFF	TGTGCCAGCAGTTACGCGAATACCCTGAACACTGAAGCTTTCTTT
-	TRBD2	TRBV4-2	TRBJ2-1	CASSQALAVRSYNEQFF	TGTGCCAGCAGCCAAGCGCTAGCGGTCCGCTCCTACAATGAGCAGTTCTTC
many	TRBD2	TRBV6-1	TRBJ2-3	CASSEGEGGPDTQYF	TGTGCCAGCAGTGAAGGTGAGGGAGGGCCAGATACGCAGTATTTT
-	TRBD2	TRBV9	TRBJ2-7	CASSSRDSGSYEQYF	TGTGCCAGCAGCTCCAGAGATAGCGGGAGCTACGAGCAGTACTTC
once	-	TRBV11-1	TRBJ2-7	CASSFSKVGRITYEQYF	TGTGCCAGCAGCTTTTCGAAGGTTGGACGGATCACCTACGAGCAGTACTTC
-	TRBD1	TRBV29-1	TRBJ1-5	CSRRDRGDQPQHF	TGCAGCCGGAGGGACAGGGGAGATCAGCCCCAGCATTTT
-	-	TRBV27	TRBJ2-7	CASSSSGAPFEQYF	TGTGCCAGCAGTTCATCCGGGGCCCCTTTTGAGCAGTACTTC
-	-	TRBV30	TRBJ1-1	CAWSSGQNPGIYHSRGGWTEAFF	TGTGCCTGGAGTTCCGGTCAGAACCCCGGGATATACCATAGCCGGGGTGGTTGGACTGAAGCTTTCTTT
-	TRBD2	TRBV28	TRBJ2-1	CASRGGRASYNEQFF	TGTGCCAGCCGTGGAGGGAGGGCCTCCTACAATGAGCAGTTCTTC
few	TRBD2	TRBV29-1	TRBJ2-7	CSVWEGNEQYF	TGCAGCGTCTGGGAGGGAAACGAGCAGTACTTC
-	-	TRBV5-5	TRBJ2-5	CASSPQETQYF	TGTGCCAGCAGCCCGCAAGAGACCCAGTACTTC
-	TRBD1	TRBV5-1	TRBJ2-2	CASSYKTGGPGELFF	TGCGCCAGCAGCTATAAAACAGGGGGACCCGGGGAGCTGTTTTTT
-	-	TRBV9	TRBJ1-5	CASSVGTGNNQPQHF	TGTGCCAGCAGCGTAGGAACAGGGAACAATCAGCCCCAGCATTTT
-	-	TRBV25-1	TRBJ2-1	CASSEPRGEQFF	TGTGCCAGCAGTGAACCCAGGGGTGAGCAGTTCTTC
-	-	TRBV28	TRBJ2-7	CASLGPYYEQYF	TGTGCCAGCCTTGGCCCATACTACGAGCAGTACTTC
-	-	TRBV5-8	TRBJ1-1	CASSLASGSKAFF	TGTGCCAGCAGCTTGGCTTCGGGCTCGAAAGCTTTCTTT
-	TRBD2	TRBV19	TRBJ2-7	CASSITSGTYEQYF	TGTGCCAGTAGTATAACTAGCGGCACCTACGAGCAGTACTTC
-	TRBD1	TRBV28	TRBJ1-2	CALQNRGYGYTF	TGTGCCTTGCAAAACAGGGGCTATGGCTACACCTTC
-	-	TRBV5-1	TRBJ2-2	CASSLDPPGELFF	TGCGCCAGCAGCTTGGACCCCCCCGGGGAGCTGTTTTTT
-	-	TRBV5-4	TRBJ1-1	CASSLDRAYSMNTEAFF	TGTGCCAGCAGCTTAGACAGAGCTTATAGTATGAACACTGAAGCTTTCTTT
-	TRBD2	TRBV7-2	TRBJ2-7	CASSLGLAGGSYEQYF	TGTGCCAGCAGCTTAGGACTAGCGGGCGGCTCCTACGAGCAGTACTTC
-	TRBD2	TRBV6-1	TRBJ2-2	CASKELAGGTGELFF	TGTGCCAGCAAGGAGCTAGCGGGAGGTACCGGGGAGCTGTTTTTT